Below, 3 T cell receptor beta chains from the same sample are listed, as sequenced in a study of T and B cells in COVID-19 patients. BIOMED2 TRB-A/B primer pools were used in multiplex TRB PCR. TCRdb re-called the multiplex PCR reads through MiXCR, storing one row per CDR3 protein. This table holds fewer than 25,000 distinct CDR3 sequences, 25% to 35% found once. Each TRB amplification used roughly 220-550 ng of genomic DNA from blood. The sample comprised blood. All receptors come from a human donor who had recovered from COVID-19.

The chain combines TRBV19 with TRBJ1-5; no reliable D call. Per the germline V gene, CDR1 is LNHDA and CDR2 is SQIVND (reference sequence). Deletions cut 7 bases from V and 0 bases from J, with 13 bases between. The CDR3 is 15 amino acids. The CDR3 here is CASKTAGNSNQPQHF. The CDR3 coding sequence is TGTGCCAGTAAGACGGCGGGTAATAGCAATCAGCCCCAGCATTTT.

This clonotype has only a few counts. The V call is TRBV7-9, the J call TRBJ2-3, with 9 bases fitting TRBD2. Looked up from germline, CDR1 is SEHNR and CDR2 is FQNEAQ (reference sequence). CDR3 length: 16 residues. Trimming removed 2 bases from V and 4 bases from J; junction bases left unmatched: 7. CDR3: CASSLLTSGSPDTQYF. The CDR3, as DNA: TGTGCCAGCAGCTTACTGACTAGCGGATCCCCAGATACGCAGTATTTT.

This clonotype is classed as medium-sized. V gene TRBV30 combines with J gene TRBJ2-3; tentative D call: TRBD1 (5 bases). Per germline, CDR1 GTSNPN and CDR2 SVGIG (reference sequence). This CDR3 spans 14 amino acids. V lost 2 bases and J lost 1, with 10 bases in between. CDR3 coding DNA: TGTGCCTGGAGTAAGGGGTGGGGCACAGATACGCAGTATTTT. It encodes CAWSKGWGTDTQYF.